Listed below are T cell receptor beta chains from one sample, sequenced in a study of shared clonotypes between healthy human individuals. The repertoire was sequenced with immunoSEQ multiplex PCR; TCRdb's copy has only in-frame clones and lacks some. The repertoire holds 2 million or so clones, with 95% as singletons. The sample consisted of naive CD4+ T cells sorted from blood. Receptor source: a man aged 18 to 30 in good health. CDR3s leave out the opening cysteine and the closing phenylalanine or tryptophan. Each record gives: V gene, J gene, CDR3 protein.

TRBV18	TRBJ1-5	ASSPPGTYQPQH
TRBV7-2	TRBJ2-7	ASSARGPPYEQY
TRBV5-4	TRBJ2-7	ASSPPSGGPYEQY
TRBV2	TRBJ1-1	ASRGQNTEAF
TRBV9	TRBJ2-3	ASSPITDTQY
TRBV6-5	TRBJ2-7	ASTNAGTGGREQY
TRBV19	TRBJ1-5	ASSTTGVGNQPQH
TRBV5-4	TRBJ1-6	ASSPLTEGSPLH
TRBV29-1	TRBJ2-1	SVDKTYNEQF
TRBV2	TRBJ2-3	ASRFPLAGLPDTQY
TRBV30	TRBJ2-5	AWRGTGQETQY
TRBV7-2	TRBJ2-1	ASSPDHSYYNEQF
TRBV19	TRBJ2-7	ASSMDSGSRGEQY
TRBV10-1	TRBJ2-7	ASSESGTGSYEQY
TRBV5-6	TRBJ2-7	ASSPDPTLYEQY
TRBV2	TRBJ2-1	ASSEGAGEQF
TRBV7-3	TRBJ2-7	ASTLGPGYEQY
TRBV6-1	TRBJ2-5	ATAQGWGETQY
TRBV19	TRBJ1-5	ASSTRDRGYNQPQH
TRBV6-6	TRBJ2-7	ASSYGGQTYEQY
TRBV29-1	TRBJ1-1	SVSGRLNTEAF
TRBV30	TRBJ2-7	AWGDDDEQY
TRBV7-2	TRBJ1-3	ASSFTPGSRTIY
TRBV5-4	TRBJ2-2	ASSLVGTGAGELF
TRBV28	TRBJ1-2	ASSIKFSYT
TRBV6-5	TRBJ2-7	ASSYSDRGLREQY